This TCR beta chain was captured in a study of Graves' ophthalmopathy and Graves' hyperthyroidism. Study overall: At the time of initial diagnosis and before any treatment, peripheral blood was collected.

CDR3 length: 16 amino acids. Germline V lookup: CDR1 MDHEN, CDR2 SYDVKM. With 5 bases removed from V and 3 bases from J, the gap between germline ends came to 19 bases. Transcripts of RNA were the source for amplifying TCR beta CDR3 regions. RT-PCR was first run with HTBI primers, then multiplex PCR in a second round. Via MiXCR, TCRdb re-called the multiplex PCR reads, giving one row per CDR3 protein. The table records about 400,000 distinct CDR3 sequences, about 17% of them present only once. Patients with other autoimmune diseases, uncontrolled infections, pregnancy or lactation were excluded. Sequencing was performed on peripheral blood. This clonotype was sampled from a woman in her late teens or twenties with Graves' ophthalmopathy. The rearrangement links TRBV28 to TRBJ1-1; tentatively, D is TRBD1 (5 bases). CDR3 in amino acids: CASSPLHGGRDTEAFF. CDR3 bases: TGTGCCAGCAGTCCGCTTCACGGCGGCAGGGACACTGAAGCTTTCTTT.